This T cell receptor beta chain was sequenced for a study of a mutant IDH1 vaccine in newly diagnosed glioma. Turning to the study itself: Beginning 4-6 weeks after radiotherapy alone, or with temozolomide cycles, vaccination took place. Visit V12 was scheduled at week 35 and visit V13 at week 47. Study findings and constraints: The study observed vaccine-induced immune responses in roughly 93% of patients.

Germline CDR1 reads SGHRS; CDR2 reads YFSETQ. The CDR3 is 14 residues long. Trimming left V 6 bases short and J 4 bases short, with 17 bases between. As to this clone: What it binds is not known.

The protocol was immunoSEQ multiplex PCR, while the TCRdb copy is restricted to in-frame clones and leaves out a portion. The repertoire has 20,000 to 30,000 clones, over 65% of them found once; the top ten carry roughly 33%. As to time point: week 35, safety follow-up. A 20-mer mutant IDH1 peptide at 300 ug was injected subcutaneously with topical imiquimod. This chain connects TRBV5-1 to TRBJ2-7, with a possible D match to TRBD2 (6 bases). This receptor was obtained from a young man with glioma. Here the sequenced sample was PBMCs, taken from a glioma patient whose treatment included an IDH1 peptide vaccine. The CDR3, as DNA: TGCGCCAGCACCTCGTCGGAGGGCTTTTACGAGCAGTACTTC. This gives the protein CASTSSEGFYEQYF.